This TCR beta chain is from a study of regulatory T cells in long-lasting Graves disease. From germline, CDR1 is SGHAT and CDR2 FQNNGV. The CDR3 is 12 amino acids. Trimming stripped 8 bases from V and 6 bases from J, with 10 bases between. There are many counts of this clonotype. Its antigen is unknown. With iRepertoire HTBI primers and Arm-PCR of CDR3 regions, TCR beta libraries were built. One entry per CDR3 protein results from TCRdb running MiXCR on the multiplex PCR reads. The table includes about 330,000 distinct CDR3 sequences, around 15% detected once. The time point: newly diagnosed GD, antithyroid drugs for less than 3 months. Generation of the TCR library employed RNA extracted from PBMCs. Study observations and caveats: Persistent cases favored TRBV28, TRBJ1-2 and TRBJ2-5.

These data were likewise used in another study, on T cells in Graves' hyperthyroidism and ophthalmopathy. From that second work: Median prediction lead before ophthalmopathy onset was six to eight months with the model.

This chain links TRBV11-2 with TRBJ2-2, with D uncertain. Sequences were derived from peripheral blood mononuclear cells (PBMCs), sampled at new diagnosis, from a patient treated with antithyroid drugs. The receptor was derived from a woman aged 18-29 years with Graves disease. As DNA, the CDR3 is TGTGCCAGCCTTATGGGTCCCGGGGAGCTGTTTTTT. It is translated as CASLMGPGELFF. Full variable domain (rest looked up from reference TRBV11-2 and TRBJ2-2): EAGVAQSPRYKIIEKRQSVAFWCNPISGHATLYWYQQILGQGPKLLIQFQNNGVVDDSQLPKDRFSAERLKGVDSTLKIQPAKLEDSAVYLCASLMGPGELFFGEGSRLTVL.